This T cell receptor (beta chain) was sequenced for a study of CD8+CD57+ T cells in acquired aplastic anemia. General observations from the study: Shared by patients and controls, 25 to 30 CD8+ CDR3s were abundant in patients.

By flow cytometry, patients selected for sequencing had shown an expansion of CD8+CD57+ cells. Genomic DNA acted as the template from which TCR beta VDJ combination and CDR3 sequence profiling were carried out. TCRdb independently ran MiXCR on the reads; one entry per CDR3 protein. The sample holds about 160,000 distinct CDR3 sequences; less than 60% are singletons and the top ten take about 3%. To note about this clonotype: The target antigen is unknown.

The CDR3 consists of 16 residues. Germline loops: CDR1 MRHNA, CDR2 SNTAGT. V was pared by 0 bases and J by 3 bases, with 11 bases between. The chain recombines TRBV6-4 with TRBJ2-2; tentatively, D is TRBD1 (5 bases). Sequenced: sorted CD4+, CD8+, or CD8+CD57+ T cells (not recorded which) from PBMCs. The TCR sequence derives from a human donor with aplastic anemia. The CDR3 nucleotides are TGTGCCAGCAGTGACTCTGGCAGGGCGGACACCGGGGAGCTGTTTTTT. Amino acid sequence: CASSDSGRADTGELFF.